What follows describes a single TCR beta chain. No antigen is known for it. The CDR3 is 16 residues long. The germline CDR1 and CDR2 sequences are SGHVS and FQNEAQ. The J segment lost 5 bases and the V segment lost 4 bases, leaving 9 bases of the junction unmatched. The sample belongs to a study of human T cells and chemical hapten exposure. Stated time point: healthy volunteer bleed at 6 weeks. Total RNA was extracted from unfractionated whole blood. In the library, unique molecular identifiers were attached to individual cDNA molecules. In the authors' workflow: Between 23,224 and 690,600 TCRs appeared in each sample, and the median stood at around 92,000. One entry per CDR3 protein, called by TCRdb with MiXCR from the RACE reads. The V and J calls come from TCRdb's annotation, not from the publication. The sample includes under 50,000 distinct CDR3 sequences, approximately 4% of them seen just once.

Study findings and constraints: There was no change with DPC sensitization in TCRs above 1 in 1000 frequency.

The TCR comes from a human donor in good health. Some clones in this sample may be carry-over from other donors' samples. The rearrangement uses TRBV7-8 and TRBJ2-2; 8 bases agree with TRBD1. The material sequenced was whole blood. The CDR3 nucleotides read TGTGCCAGCAGCTCGGACAGGGTGAGGGAGACCGGGGAGCTGTTTTTT. It encodes CASSSDRVRETGELFF. Variable domain in full (rest from reference TRBV7-8 and TRBJ2-2): GAGVSQSPRYKVAKRGQDVALRCDPISGHVSLFWYQQALGQGPEFLTYFQNEAQLDKSGLPSDRFFAERPEGSVSTLKIQRTQQEDSAVYLCASSSDRVRETGELFFGEGSRLTVL.